Listed below are T cell receptor beta chains from one sample, sequenced in a study of T-cell memory formation after mild COVID-19. Using its own MiXCR run on the 5' RACE reads, TCRdb lists one record per CDR3 protein. The sample includes roughly 280,000 distinct CDR3 sequences, about 17% of them seen just once. Sequencing used PBMCs or a T cell subset sorted from them (not recorded which). All receptors come from a man between 18 and 29 years old who had mild COVID-19 (a few samples of this study predate the infection). Cell type and time point are not known. Both conserved end residues are part of each CDR3. D genes are given only for firm matches. Some rows have no size entry. The others give once, few or many, or a class for an expanded clone.

clone_size	j_call	v_call	d_call	cdr3_nt	cdr3_aa
NA	TRBJ2-3	TRBV18	NA	TGTGCCAGCTCAAGTACCTGGAGGGAAGCAGATACGCAGTATTTT	CASSSTWREADTQYF
few	TRBJ2-1	TRBV7-2	TRBD2	TGTGCCAGCAGACCTAGGACTAGCGGGGGGTTTCACAATGAGCAGTTCTTC	CASRPRTSGGFHNEQFF
few	TRBJ1-6	TRBV4-1	NA	TGCGCCAGCAGCCAAGTTAGGGGGAATTCACCCCTCCACTTT	CASSQVRGNSPLHF
few	TRBJ1-6	TRBV7-9	NA	TGTGCCAGCAGCCTACAGGGACAAGTTAATTCACCCCTCCACTTT	CASSLQGQVNSPLHF
NA	TRBJ2-3	TRBV11-2	NA	TGTGCCAGCAGCTTAGCAGGGGTATCTGATACGCAGTATTTT	CASSLAGVSDTQYF
few	TRBJ2-1	TRBV7-7	NA	TGTGCCAGCAGCTTAGGGCCATTAGCTCGTGAGCAGTTCTTC	CASSLGPLAREQFF
once	TRBJ2-3	TRBV13	NA	TGTGCCAGCAGCTCCAAAGGAGCTACGCAGTATTTT	CASSSKGATQYF
NA	TRBJ1-1	TRBV5-1	TRBD1	TGCGCCAGCAGCCCCCACGACAGGGTAAGCACTGAAGCTTTCTTT	CASSPHDRVSTEAFF
few	TRBJ2-2	TRBV4-1	NA	TGCGCCAGCAGCCAGGGGGGTCCTAAAGGGACCGGGGAGCTGTTTTTT	CASSQGGPKGTGELFF
NA	TRBJ2-1	TRBV10-3	TRBD2	TGTGCCATCAGTGAACGGGGGGGCTTGGATGAGCAGTTCTTC	CAISERGGLDEQFF
NA	TRBJ2-2	TRBV9	TRBD2	TGTGCCAGCAGCGTAGGCGGGGGGACCATCGGGGAGCTGTTTTTT	CASSVGGGTIGELFF
many	TRBJ2-1	TRBV7-9	NA	TGTGCCAGCAGCCGCCCAAGCACGCTGGGGGAGCAGTTCTTC	CASSRPSTLGEQFF
NA	TRBJ1-4	TRBV4-1	NA	TGCGCCAGCAGCCAAGGTCCCAGATTTGCAACTAATGAAAAACTGTTTTTT	CASSQGPRFATNEKLFF
NA	TRBJ2-7	TRBV5-4	NA	TGTGCCAGCAGCTTTAGGGGCAGGGGAAACGAGCAGTACTTC	CASSFRGRGNEQYF